This T cell receptor beta chain was found in a study of early T cells in non-severe SARS-CoV-2 infection. In the study overall: The study sequenced bulk RNA from unsorted whole blood, with chains unpaired. Points from the study as a whole: VDJdb-based annotation leaned toward anti-spike CD8 responses and missed private and CD4 specificities.

Germline CDR1 is DFQATT and CDR2 is SNEGSKA (reference sequence). The CDR3 length is 15 residues. The J segment lost 1 base and the V segment lost 5 bases, leaving 6 bases of the junction unmatched. The TCR library protocol was used to attach unique molecular identifiers. These identifiers were attached to individual cDNA molecules. Via MiXCR, TCRdb re-called the 5' RACE reads, giving one row per CDR3 protein. Here the sample spans about 50,000 distinct CDR3 sequences, around a tenth being singletons. This clonotype was picked up many times. Its target is not known. The chain links TRBV20-1 to TRBJ1-4; 8 positions agree with TRBD1. The origin of this receptor is an adult who was a healthcare worker with PCR-confirmed SARS-CoV-2 infection or an uninfected control (not recorded which). The sequences come from whole blood, collected at baseline. The CDR3 loop is CSAEGGTGTNEKLFF. The CDR3 coding sequence is TGCAGTGCTGAAGGAGGGACAGGAACTAATGAAAAACTGTTTTTT.